This T cell receptor beta chain was sequenced for a study of shared clonotypes between healthy human individuals. Overall study findings and caveats: Donor clonotype sharing was expected to depend on sequencing depth.

Germline-derived CDR1 and CDR2 are KGHSH and LQKENI. With V trimmed by 3 bases and J by 1 base, 4 bases remained unmatched. The CDR3 loop spans 16 amino acids. Study donors comprised healthy, HIV-negative adults devoid of recent acute infection or vaccination. Amplification in unsorted PBMC replicate PCRs started from roughly 330 ng DNA, which equals 25,000 to 35,000 T cell genomes. The protocol was immunoSEQ multiplex PCR, while the TCRdb copy is restricted to in-frame clones and leaves out a portion. The top ten clones hold roughly 13% of a sample with about half a million clones, around 85% of them seen once. Of note for this clone: Its antigen is not identified.

Sequencing used PBMCs. The sequence came from a woman in her forties in good health. Some clones in this sample may be carry-over from other donors' samples. The V and J genes are TRBV18 and TRBJ1-3; 9 positions agree with TRBD1. The CDR3 sequence is CASSPTGGTSGNTIYF. Here the CDR3 DNA reads TGTGCCAGCTCACCGACAGGGGGAACTTCTGGAAACACCATATATTTT.